The next 27 T cell receptor beta chains were all read from a single sample in a study of T-cell reconstitution after alpha-beta-depleted transplantation in children (dated by TCRdb to 2016 to 2017). What this sample's treatment or condition label stands for: allogeneic hematopoietic cell transplantation with graft depleted of TCRalphabeta T cells and CD19 B cells. The library came from PCR. Instrument used: Illumina HiSeq 2500. Molecular barcoding was employed in the preparation of TCR libraries, with unique molecular identifiers being used to normalize TCRbeta repertoire quantification. In-frame beta chains were kept once TCRdb had trimmed the public reads at Q25 with fastp and called clones with MiXCR. For every CDR3 protein sequence, its rows merge into one entry that carries the most common genes and DNA. This sample gives approximately 250,000 distinct CDR3 sequences in total; roughly 26% of them show up just once. Approximately 2.5% of the sample is held by the ten biggest clonotypes.

The sample consisted of PBMCs, taken before TCRalphabeta/CD19-depleted stem cell transplant. The receptors come from a girl aged 2-10 years with Fanconi anemia, due to receive a stem cell transplant.

This clonotype was seen more than once but under ten times. This chain links TRBV28 with TRBJ2-7; 7 bases agree with TRBD2. There are 14 residues in the CDR3. The V segment lost 2 bases and the J segment 3 bases; nucleotides outside the gene matches: 4. Germline V CDR1 and CDR2: MDHEN, SYDVKM. The CDR3 is CASSLVGRNYEQYF. The DNA of the CDR3 is TGTGCCAGCAGTTTAGTCGGGAGGAACTACGAGCAGTACTTC.

In this sample, this clonotype turned up many times. The chain links TRBV7-9 to TRBJ2-2, with D perhaps TRBD1 (5 bases). Trimming pared 5 bases from V and 7 bases from J, leaving 11 bases between. This CDR3 has 13 amino acids. CDR1 and CDR2 from the germline V gene are SEHNR and FQNEAQ (reference sequence). The CDR3 loop is CASSLPRVGELFF. CDR3 sequence (DNA): TGTGCCAGCAGCCTCCCCAGGGTCGGGGAGCTGTTTTTT.

This clonotype has only a few counts. The J gene is TRBJ1-1, the V gene TRBV29-1, with D unclear. V was clipped by 1 base and J by 1 base, with 4 bases between them. Germline V gene lookup returns CDR1 SQVTM and CDR2 ANQGSEA. The CDR3 runs 12 residues. The CDR3 DNA follows: TGCAGCGTTGAAGCGTGGAACACTGAAGCTTTCTTT. Translating gives CSVEAWNTEAFF.

This clonotype turned up a few times. The CDR3 loop is CASRPGSSETQYF. The CDR3 nucleotides read TGCGCCAGCAGACCTGGTTCTTCGGAGACCCAGTACTTC. The chain combines TRBV5-1 with TRBJ2-5; D is undetermined. The germline V gene has CDR1 SGHRS and CDR2 YFSETQ. The V end lost 5 bases, the J end lost 5 bases, and 13 bases lay between the germline ends. CDR3 size: 13 residues.

This clonotype was counted at least ten times. The V call is TRBV5-1, the J call TRBJ2-1, with D perhaps TRBD2 (5 bases). Germline V gene sequence: CDR1 SGHRS, CDR2 YFSETQ. Trimming stripped 4 bases from V and 7 bases from J, with 18 bases between. The CDR3 contains 15 residues. The CDR3, as DNA: TGCGCCAGCAGCACCGGGGAATACTTTGGAAATGAGCAGTTCTTC. The encoded protein is CASSTGEYFGNEQFF.

This clonotype was observed many times. The chain couples TRBV25-1 to TRBJ1-2; no definite D call. There are 13 residues in the CDR3. Germline V gene sequence: CDR1 MGHDK, CDR2 SYGVNS. Trimming cost V 1 base and J 2 bases, with 5 bases left between them. CDR3 in amino acids: CASSESGNYGYTF. The CDR3 nucleotides are TGTGCCAGCAGTGAATCGGGGAACTATGGCTACACCTTC.

J is TRBJ2-7 and V is TRBV4-2, with no clear D. The V end was cut by 6 bases, the J end by 7 bases, with 16 bases between. The CDR3 is 13 residues long. CDR1 is LGHNA, CDR2 YNFKEQ, per germline. In DNA, the CDR3 is TGTGCCAGCAGGCAATCGAAGGCCTCGGAGCAGTACTTC. Translated, it gives CASRQSKASEQYF.

This clonotype was seen a few times. This chain uses TRBV7-9 with TRBJ2-5, with 7 bases lining up with TRBD2. The J segment lost 4 bases and the V segment lost 7 bases, leaving 3 bases of the junction unmatched. The CDR3 consists of 12 residues. The germline CDR1 and CDR2 sequences are SEHNR and FQNEAQ (reference sequence). The DNA for the CDR3 is TGTGCCAGCAACGGCGGGGGAGAGACCCAGTACTTC. Its translation: CASNGGGETQYF.

This clonotype occurred a few times. The gene calls are TRBV5-1 and TRBJ2-1; TRBD2 matches at 11 bases. The CDR3 extends over 17 amino acids. Losses at the gene ends were 2 bases for V and 0 bases for J; bases not matched to a gene: 4. Germline values: CDR1 SGHRS, CDR2 YFSETQ. The CDR3, as DNA: TGCGCCAGCAGCTTCAATACTAGCGGGAGCTCCTACAATGAGCAGTTCTTC. Translating it yields CASSFNTSGSSYNEQFF.

V usage is TRBV6-1 and J usage is TRBJ2-7; D gene unclear. CDR1 and CDR2 from the germline V gene are MNHNS and SASEGT. Trimming pared 6 bases from V and 4 bases from J, leaving 13 bases between. CDR3 length equals 13 residues. This CDR3 reads CASRRVSPYEQYF. The CDR3 nucleotides read TGTGCCAGCAGACGGGTCTCACCTTACGAGCAGTACTTC.

The chain couples TRBV20-1 to TRBJ2-7, with a tentative D call TRBD2 (5 bases). This CDR3 comprises 12 residues. Trimming left V 3 bases short and J 4 bases short, with 10 bases between. Germline CDR1 reads DFQATT; CDR2 reads SNEGSKA (reference sequence). The CDR3 region has the DNA TGCAGTGCTAGGCAGCGGTTATACGAGCAGTACTTC. Protein sequence: CSARQRLYEQYF.

This clonotype was counted only a few times. The CDR3: CSVRSGTNTEAFF. In DNA form, the CDR3 reads TGCAGCGTGAGATCCGGGACTAACACTGAAGCTTTCTTT. The V and J genes are TRBV29-1 and TRBJ1-1; D possibly corresponds to TRBD1 (5 bases). This CDR3 contains 13 residues. V gave up 6 bases and J gave up 2 bases, with 13 bases separating them. Germline CDR1 reads SQVTM; CDR2 reads ANQGSEA.

There are a few counts of this clonotype. The chain links TRBV20-1 to TRBJ2-7, with 11 bases matching TRBD1. The CDR3 has 15 residues. CDR1 and CDR2 from the germline V gene are DFQATT and SNEGSKA (reference sequence). The V gene end was trimmed by 6 bases and the J gene end by 0 bases; junction bases not matched to a gene: 7. The CDR3 reads CSAAGQGDSSYEQYF. The CDR3 coding sequence is TGCAGTGCGGCGGGACAGGGGGATAGCTCCTACGAGCAGTACTTC.

At least ten counts were recorded for this clonotype. The chain links TRBV4-1 to TRBJ2-7; D gene unclear. Trimming took 1 base from V and 2 from J, leaving 9 bases between them. In germline, CDR1 is MGHRA, CDR2 YSYEKL. The CDR3 consists of 14 residues. CDR3 region: CASSQGLGTYEQYF. The CDR3, as DNA: TGCGCCAGCAGCCAAGGACTGGGTACCTACGAGCAGTACTTC.

This clonotype appeared many times. This chain uses TRBV5-1 with TRBJ2-2; 8 bases line up with TRBD2. The CDR3 contains 19 residues. Germline trimming cut 0 bases from V and 7 bases from J; bases unmatched to any gene: 17. Germline V gene sequence: CDR1 SGHRS, CDR2 YFSETQ. The CDR3 protein is CASSLGPSGLDIFRGELFF. Written as DNA, the CDR3 is TGCGCCAGCAGCTTGGGGCCTAGCGGGCTAGATATTTTTCGCGGGGAGCTGTTTTTT.

For this clonotype: The junction departs from the called germline gene at one end, perhaps through a read error. The V call is TRBV10-1, the J call TRBJ2-7, with D possibly matching TRBD2 (6 bases). Germline CDR1 reads WNHNN; CDR2 reads SYGVQD (reference sequence). CDR3 length equals 9 residues. CDR3 sequence (DNA): TGCGCCAGCAGTGACATACGGGAGTTC. Amino acids: CASSDIREF.

This chain joins TRBV6-1 and TRBJ2-1; the D gene is possibly TRBD1 (6 bases). CDR3 length equals 13 residues. Trimming stripped 6 bases from V and 6 bases from J, with 12 bases between. From germline, CDR1 is MNHNS and CDR2 SASEGT. CDR3: CASSTTGFNEQFF. The CDR3 coding sequence is TGTGCCAGCAGCACCACAGGGTTCAATGAGCAGTTCTTC.

This clonotype has more than one count but fewer than ten. The rearrangement uses TRBV12-5 and TRBJ2-1; 10 nucleotides line up with TRBD2. Germline lookup yields CDR1 LGHNT and CDR2 FRNRAP. The junction had 7 bases not matched to a gene; V was cut back by 3 bases and J by 2 bases. This CDR3 spans 17 amino acids. The CDR3 DNA sequence: TGTGCTAGTGGTTTTGGGCTAGCGGGGGCACCCTACAATGAGCAGTTCTTC. Amino acids: CASGFGLAGAPYNEQFF.

There are a few counts of this clonotype. The chain is built from TRBV29-1 and TRBJ2-3, with 8 positions matching TRBD2. Germline V gene sequence: CDR1 SQVTM, CDR2 ANQGSEA. The CDR3 consists of 15 residues. With V trimmed by 7 bases and J by 0 bases, 9 bases remained unmatched. Here the CDR3 DNA reads TGCAGCGGACGATATAGCGGGGCAAGCACAGATACGCAGTATTTT. Translation gives CSGRYSGASTDTQYF.

This clonotype was detected many times. The chain joins TRBV4-2 to TRBJ2-5; D possibly uses TRBD1 or TRBD2 (5 bases each). Germline V gives CDR1 LGHNA, CDR2 YNFKEQ. CDR3 size: 15 residues. V gave up 0 bases and J gave up 5 bases, with 13 bases separating them. Written as DNA, the CDR3 is TGTGCCAGCAGCCAAGAGGGGACCATTCGGGAGACCCAGTACTTC. Residues: CASSQEGTIRETQYF.

This clonotype was picked up many times. V is TRBV6-7 and J is TRBJ2-2; D call uncertain. TRBV6-7 is identified as an open reading frame with a role that is uncertain. The CDR3 spans 14 residues. V was cut by 4 bases and J by 4 bases, with 10 bases left in between. The CDR3 coding sequence is TGTGCCAGCAGTTCGTTGGGATGCACCGGGGAGCTGTTTTTT. It encodes CASSSLGCTGELFF.

As for this clonotype: A single base separates this from a much larger clone, so it may be a read error. J is TRBJ1-5 and V is TRBV12-3 or TRBV12-4; TRBD1 might be the D (5 bases). The CDR3 is made up of 18 amino acids. CDR3 amino acids: CASSLALKGRVGDQPRHF. CDR3 sequence (DNA): TGTGCCAGCAGTTTAGCGCTAAAGGGCAGGGTAGGAGATCAGCCCCGGCATTTT.

There are many counts of this clonotype. The V gene is TRBV20-1, the J gene TRBJ1-5; D is ambiguous. This CDR3 spans 13 amino acids. Trimming stripped 4 bases from V and 0 bases from J, with 7 bases between. Germline lookup yields CDR1 DFQATT and CDR2 SNEGSKA (reference sequence). Here the CDR3 DNA reads TGCAGTGCTATGGATGCTAGCAATCAGCCCCAGCATTTT. Residues: CSAMDASNQPQHF.

The J gene is TRBJ2-1, the V gene TRBV24-1; 7 bases fit TRBD2. J gave up 10 bases and V 9 bases, and 11 bases lay outside the gene matches. This CDR3 has 13 residues. Germline V CDR1 and CDR2: KGHDR, SFDVKD. DNA of the CDR3: TGTGCCACCGCCAGCGGGGCGGGAGACGAGCAGTTCTTC. Residues: CATASGAGDEQFF.

The rearrangement joins TRBV29-1 to TRBJ2-3, with D possibly matching TRBD2 (6 bases). The CDR3 is 13 amino acids. Germline V gives CDR1 SQVTM, CDR2 ANQGSEA. The V and J ends lost 8 bases and 3 bases respectively, with 15 bases between them. The CDR3 loop is CSLLAPLTDTQYF. The CDR3 bases are TGCAGCTTACTAGCTCCCCTGACAGATACGCAGTATTTT.

This clonotype was seen at least ten times. The chain employs TRBV12-3 or TRBV12-4 and TRBJ1-2; D is possibly TRBD1 (5 bases). The V end was cut by 3 bases, the J end by 4 bases, with 15 bases between. CDR3 length: 15 residues. The CDR3 here is CASSFGGTGLYGYTF. The CDR3 bases are TGTGCCAGCAGTTTTGGAGGGACCGGACTCTATGGCTACACCTTC.

This clonotype was seen a handful of times. V and J are TRBV29-1 and TRBJ2-1; tentative D call: TRBD2 (5 bases). Trimming removed 4 bases at V and 0 bases at J, with 19 bases between. This CDR3 has 17 residues. The germline V gene encodes CDR1 SQVTM and CDR2 ANQGSEA. The DNA for the CDR3 is TGCAGCGTTGGATCCCAGGTGGCCACTAGCTCCTACAATGAGCAGTTCTTC. As protein: CSVGSQVATSSYNEQFF.